This TCR beta chain was sequenced during a study of T cells expressing NK-cell markers. After re-calling the 5' RACE reads, TCRdb lists one entry per CDR3 protein, DNA absent. Its listing shows 300,000 to 450,000 distinct CDR3 sequences. Germline V gives CDR1 DFQATT, CDR2 SNEGSKA (reference sequence). The CDR3 covers 15 residues. This receptor was taken from a man aged 18 to 69 in good health. The sample consisted of blood T cells: a sorted CD56 or NKG2C T cell subset, CD4+ or CD8+ T cells, or bulk PBMC T cells (not recorded which). The chain joins TRBV20-1 to TRBJ1-2; no DNA is available, so the TRBD1 call from TCRdb remains unchecked. The CDR3 spells CSARDNRQGLNGYTF.